The 10 T cell receptor beta chains reported below all come from one sample, sequenced in a study of blood T cell repertoires in COVID-19. Clones were read by immunoSEQ multiplex PCR, and TCRdb kept only the in-frame ones, dropping some. The sample lists 250,000 to 400,000 clones, 85% occurring once. The sequenced material came from PBMCs or T cells enriched from blood (not recorded which). All receptors derive from a young woman who had been exposed to COVID-19.

The chain uses TRBV9 and TRBJ1-4, with 12 bases aligning to TRBD1. The germline gives CDR1 SGDLS, CDR2 YYNGEE. This CDR3 is 15 amino acids long. V lost 4 bases and J lost 11; bases outside the gene matches: 9. CDR3 loop: CASSPPGQGAGKLFF. CDR3 DNA: TGTGCCAGCAGCCCGCCGGGACAGGGGGCAGGGAAACTGTTTTTT.

Turning to this clone: Germline and junction disagree at one end, which may indicate a read error. V is TRBV12-3 or TRBV12-4 and J is TRBJ1-2, with D hard to call. The CDR3 is 11 amino acids. The CDR3 protein is CASSLARGYTF. CDR3 nucleotide sequence: TGTGCCAGCAGTCTAGCGCGTGGCTACACCTTC.

V and J are TRBV28 and TRBJ2-7, with 10 bases matching TRBD2. CDR1 is MDHEN and CDR2 is SYDVKM in the germline V gene. This CDR3 region has 16 residues. Germline trimming cut 4 bases from V and 7 bases from J; bases unmatched to any gene: 13. The DNA for the CDR3 is TGTGCCAGCAGTTCCCCCGGTATAGCGGGAGGTCGAGAGCAGTACTTC. Amino acid sequence: CASSSPGIAGGREQYF.

The chain links TRBV27 to TRBJ2-5, with 7 bases matching TRBD1. This CDR3 comprises 13 residues. V lost 8 bases to trimming and J lost 5 bases; unmatched junction nucleotides: 8. Germline V gives CDR1 MNHEY, CDR2 SMNVEV (reference sequence). The CDR3 nucleotides read TGTGCCAGCGGAGAGACAGGGTCGGAGACCCAGTACTTC. As protein: CASGETGSETQYF.

The chain combines TRBV20-1 with TRBJ2-7, with D perhaps matching TRBD2 (5 bases). This CDR3 has 14 residues. Trimming left V 3 bases short and J 5 bases short, with 17 bases between. CDR1 and CDR2 (germline): DFQATT, SNEGSKA (reference sequence). The DNA for the CDR3 is TGCAGTGCTAGTTATAGACTAAGGAAAGACGAGCAGTACTTC. Protein: CSASYRLRKDEQYF.

The chain carries TRBV4-3 and TRBJ1-1, with 9 bases identical to TRBD1. The V gene end was trimmed by 0 bases and the J gene end by 12 bases; junction bases not matched to a gene: 8. The germline V gene encodes CDR1 LGHNA and CDR2 YSLEER. The CDR3 spans 14 residues. Written as DNA, the CDR3 is TGCGCCAGCAGCCAAGAAAGGACCGGGACAGGGACTTTCTTT. This translates into CASSQERTGTGTFF.

V is TRBV29-1 and J is TRBJ1-1, with D perhaps matching TRBD1 (5 bases). The CDR3 runs 14 residues. V was trimmed by 4 bases and J by 3 bases, leaving 15 bases between them. CDR1 SQVTM and CDR2 ANQGSEA come from the germline V gene. The CDR3 DNA reads TGCAGCGTTGGTAGGGGATTTCGGGACACTGAAGCTTTCTTT. This encodes CSVGRGFRDTEAFF.

This clone was detected once. This chain connects TRBV5-4 to TRBJ2-2; TRBD2 agrees at 7 bases. CDR3 length: 18 amino acids. V dropped 4 bases and J dropped 1; count of bases not matched to a gene: 13. Germline loops: CDR1 SGHNT, CDR2 YYREEE (reference sequence). CDR3 sequence (DNA): TGTGCCAGCAGCCCAGCGGGGTCTGCCCCCATGAACACCGGGGAGCTGTTTTTT. Protein: CASSPAGSAPMNTGELFF.

V gene TRBV3-1 (or the pseudogene TRBV3-2) combines with J gene TRBJ1-2, with TRBD1 as a possible D gene (5 bases). V lost 2 bases to trimming and J lost 4 bases, with 11 bases between them. Per germline, CDR1 LGHDT and CDR2 YNNKEL (reference sequence). CDR3 length equals 14 residues. The CDR3: CASSQSPQGYGYTF. CDR3 bases: TGTGCCAGCAGCCAAAGCCCTCAGGGCTATGGCTACACCTTC.

This clone has just one count. This chain uses TRBV11-2 with TRBJ1-4; tentative D call: TRBD1 (6 bases). Germline V gene lookup returns CDR1 SGHAT and CDR2 FQNNGV. This CDR3 contains 15 residues. The V end lost 4 bases, the J end lost 8 bases, and 17 bases lay between the germline ends. This CDR3 is CASSSRDKGWEKLFF. CDR3 nucleotides: TGTGCCAGCAGCTCCCGGGACAAAGGATGGGAAAAACTGTTTTTT.